This T cell receptor beta chain is from a study of blood T cell repertoires in COVID-19. Study information: PBMCs, B-cell-depleted T cells, or T cells were the source of the cDNA or gDNA that made up the material.

This table comes from immunoSEQ multiplex PCR, and its TCRdb copy is limited to in-frame clones, with some not included. The table lists about 190,000 clones, 89% of them singletons. The CDR3 length is 20 residues. Per germline, CDR1 GTSNPN and CDR2 SVGIG (reference sequence). Trimming stripped 4 bases from V and 12 bases from J, with 37 bases between. The receptor was derived from a man aged 35 to 55 with acute or convalescent COVID-19. Sequencing input: peripheral blood. The chain combines TRBV30 with TRBJ1-6; a possible D gene is TRBD1 (6 bases). The DNA of the CDR3 is TGTGCCTGGAACCCGACCTCTCATCGGACAGCGGACATCATTAACCGACCCCTCCACTTT. This sequence encodes CAWNPTSHRTADIINRPLHF. The full variable domain, with the rest looked up from reference TRBV30 and TRBJ1-6, is SQTIHQWPATLVQPVGSPLSLECTVEGTSNPNLYWYRQAAGRGLQLLFYSVGIGQISSEVPQNLSASRPQDRQFILSSKKLLLSDSGFYLCAWNPTSHRTADIINRPLHFGNGTRLTVT.